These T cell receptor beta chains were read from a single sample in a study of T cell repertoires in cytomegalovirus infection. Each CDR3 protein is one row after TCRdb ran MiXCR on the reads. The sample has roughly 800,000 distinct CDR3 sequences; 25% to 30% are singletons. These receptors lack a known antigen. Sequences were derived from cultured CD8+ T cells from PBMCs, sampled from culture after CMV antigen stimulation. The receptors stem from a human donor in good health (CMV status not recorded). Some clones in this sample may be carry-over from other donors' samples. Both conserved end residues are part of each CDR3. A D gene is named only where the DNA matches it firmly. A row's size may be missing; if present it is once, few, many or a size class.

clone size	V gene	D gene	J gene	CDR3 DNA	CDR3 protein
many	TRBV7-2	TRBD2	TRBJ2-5	TGTGCCAGCGGCTTGGTTAGCGGGGGCTCAGAGACCCAGTACTTC	CASGLVSGGSETQYF
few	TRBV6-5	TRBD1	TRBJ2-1	TGTGCCAGCAGTCTTGGGACAGGGATCACCGGCGGCAATGAGCAGTTCTTC	CASSLGTGITGGNEQFF
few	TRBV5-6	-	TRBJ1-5	TGTGCCAGCAGCCGGGGGTATTGGCAGCCCCAGCATTTT	CASSRGYWQPQHF
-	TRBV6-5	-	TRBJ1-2	TGTGCTTCCGGGGGATCTATGGGCCCTAACTATGGCTACACCTTC	CASGGSMGPNYGYTF
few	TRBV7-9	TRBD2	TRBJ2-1	TGTGCCAGCTTGGCGCGGGGGGGCCCTGAGCAGTTCTTC	CASLARGGPEQFF
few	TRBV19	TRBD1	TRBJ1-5	TGTGCCAGTAGTATACCCCCGACAGGGGACCAGCCCCAGCATTTT	CASSIPPTGDQPQHF
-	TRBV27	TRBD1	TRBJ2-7	TGTGCCAGCAGTCCACGTGGGACAGGGACCTACGAGCAGTACTTC	CASSPRGTGTYEQYF
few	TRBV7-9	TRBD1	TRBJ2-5	TGTGCCAGCAGCTTGCCAAGGGGGCAGGGGGATGAGACCCAGTACTTC	CASSLPRGQGDETQYF
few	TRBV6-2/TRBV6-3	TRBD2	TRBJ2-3	TGTGCCAGCAGTTACCCGCGGGGGAACACAGATACGCAGTATTTT	CASSYPRGNTDTQYF
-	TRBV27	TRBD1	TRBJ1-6	TGTGCCAGCCGCAACACGCCAGGGGGAAAAGGGACCCTCCACTTT	CASRNTPGGKGTLHF
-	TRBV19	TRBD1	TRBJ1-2	TGTGCCAGTAGTATAGTCCTTTCTGGGACAGTAGATGGCTACACCTTC	CASSIVLSGTVDGYTF
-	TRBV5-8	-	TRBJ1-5	TGTGCCAGCAGTTTTCGACTTGGCAATCAGCCCCAGCATTTT	CASSFRLGNQPQHF
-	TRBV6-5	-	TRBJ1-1	TGTGCCAGCAGTTACGGGACATCTGAAGCTTTCTTT	CASSYGTSEAFF
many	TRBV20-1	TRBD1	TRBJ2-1	TGCAGTGCTAGTGTTAATGGACAGGGGTCCTACAATGAGCAGTTCTTC	CSASVNGQGSYNEQFF
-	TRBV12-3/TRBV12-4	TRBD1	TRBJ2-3	TGTGCCAGCGCTTCATCCCCACAGGGGACAGATACGCAGTATTTT	CASASSPQGTDTQYF
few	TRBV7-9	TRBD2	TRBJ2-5	TGTGCCAGCAGCTTATCAATGCGGCTAGCGGGGATCCAAGAGACCCAGTACTTC	CASSLSMRLAGIQETQYF
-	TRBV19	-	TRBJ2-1	TGTGCCAGTAGTATCCTGGACGGAACTAAGGGGGATGAGCAGTTCTTC	CASSILDGTKGDEQFF
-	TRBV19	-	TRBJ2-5	TGTGCCAGTAGGATCCGGAGCCAAGAGACCCAGTACTTC	CASRIRSQETQYF
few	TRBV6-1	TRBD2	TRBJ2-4	TGTGCCAGTAGCGGGGGAGCCAAAAACATTCAGTACTTC	CASSGGAKNIQYF
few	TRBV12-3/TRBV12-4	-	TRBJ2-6	TGTGCCAGCAGAGGACAGCCCTCTGGGGCCAACGTCCTGACTTTC	CASRGQPSGANVLTF
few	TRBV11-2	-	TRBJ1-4	TGTGCCAGCAGCTTAGAACCGACAACTAATGAAAAACTGTTTTTT	CASSLEPTTNEKLFF
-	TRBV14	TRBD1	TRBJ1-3	TGTGCCAGCAGCCAAGAATGGTTGGGGACAGTCTATTTT	CASSQEWLGTVYF
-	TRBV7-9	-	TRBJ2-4	TGTGCCAGCAGCTTAGCGTCTTTTGAGCGAGGGGCCAAAAACATTCAGTACTTC	CASSLASFERGAKNIQYF
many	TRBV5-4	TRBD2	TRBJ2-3	TGTGCCAGCAGCTTCAACCCTAGCGGAGCAGATACGCAGTATTTT	CASSFNPSGADTQYF
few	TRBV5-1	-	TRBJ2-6	TGCGCCAGCAGCACACAGGGCCCCGGGGCCAACGTCCTGACTTTC	CASSTQGPGANVLTF
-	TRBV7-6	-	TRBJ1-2	TGTGCCAGCAGCTTAGACAGGAATCCAGGTGGCTACACCTTC	CASSLDRNPGGYTF
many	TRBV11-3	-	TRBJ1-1	TGTGCCAGTCAAGGGGGTGGCACTGAAGCTTTCTTT	CASQGGGTEAFF
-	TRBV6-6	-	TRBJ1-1	TGTGCCAGCAGTAAACAGGGAGGTGACACTGAAGCTTTCTTT	CASSKQGGDTEAFF
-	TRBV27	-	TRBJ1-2	TGTGCCAGCAGTGGGCACTCTAACTATGGCTACACCTTC	CASSGHSNYGYTF
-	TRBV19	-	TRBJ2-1	TGTGCCAGTAGTATGGCCACGAATGAGCAGTTCTTC	CASSMATNEQFF
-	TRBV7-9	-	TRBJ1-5	TGTGCCAGCAGCTTAGGGGGCGGGGGCGCTGGTCTGGGCAATCAGCCCCAGCATTTT	CASSLGGGGAGLGNQPQHF
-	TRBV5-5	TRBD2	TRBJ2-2	TGTGCCAGCTTTCTGGGACTAGCGATGGTCGGGGAGCTGTTTTTT	CASFLGLAMVGELFF
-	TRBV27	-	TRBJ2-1	TGTGCCACCGCGGGACTTCCCTACAATGAGCAGTTCTTC	CATAGLPYNEQFF
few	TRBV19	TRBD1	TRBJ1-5	TGTGCCAGTAGTATAGATGCAGGGGGCGGCAATCAGCCCCAGCATTTT	CASSIDAGGGNQPQHF
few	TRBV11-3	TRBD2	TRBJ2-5	TGTGCCAGCAGCTTAGGTAGCGGGGTCCCTTTATGGGAGACCCAGTACTTC	CASSLGSGVPLWETQYF
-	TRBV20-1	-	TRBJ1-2	TGCAGTGCTAGAGACTGGGTGGGCCGGCCCTCCTCGGATGGCTACACCTTC	CSARDWVGRPSSDGYTF
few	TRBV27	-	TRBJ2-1	TGTGCCAGCAGCCCTTGGGCTCCTCCTTCCAATGAGCAGTTCTTC	CASSPWAPPSNEQFF
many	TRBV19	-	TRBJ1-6	TGTGCCAGTAATACGGGAGGTTCACCCCTCCACTTT	CASNTGGSPLHF
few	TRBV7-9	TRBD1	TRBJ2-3	TGTGCCAGCAGCCCACGACAGGGCCCCACAGATACGCAGTATTTT	CASSPRQGPTDTQYF
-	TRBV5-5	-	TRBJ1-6	TGTGCCAGCAGCTCTGGATGGAACCCCAGCTCCTATAATTCACCCCTCCACTTT	CASSSGWNPSSYNSPLHF
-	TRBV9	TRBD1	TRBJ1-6	TGTGCCAGCAGCGTGGGGGACAGACAATTTTCACCCCTCCACTTT	CASSVGDRQFSPLHF
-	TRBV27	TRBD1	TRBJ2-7	TGTGCCAGCAGTTTCTCCGGGACAGGGGGTTACGAGCAGTACTTC	CASSFSGTGGYEQYF
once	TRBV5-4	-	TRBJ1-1	TGTGCCAGCAGCAGCGAAGGACGGGGAGTAGTGAACACTGAAGCTTTCTTT	CASSSEGRGVVNTEAFF
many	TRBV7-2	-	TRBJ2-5	TGTGCCAGCAGCCGCCGGGGGAGGGGGGAAGAGACCCAGTACTTC	CASSRRGRGEETQYF
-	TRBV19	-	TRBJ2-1	TGTGCCAGTAGTTGGGCGGTAGAGCAGTTCTTC	CASSWAVEQFF
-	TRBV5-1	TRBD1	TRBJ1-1	TGCGCCAGCAGCACGCGGGACAGGGCCGTCGGGAACACTGAAGCTTTCTTT	CASSTRDRAVGNTEAFF